This T cell receptor (beta chain) derives from a study of cytomegalovirus exposure and HLA in healthy donors. Trimming removed 3 bases from V and 3 bases from J; junction bases left unmatched: 7. The germline V gene has CDR1 LGHNA and CDR2 YSLEER. The CDR3 sequence is 15 residues long. The table lists this clone with a few counts. PCR was performed using 60 Vbeta and 13 Jbeta primers. Authors' methods: Around 10 million of the about 80 million unique TCR beta chains counted in a later analysis were shared. The data were produced by immunoSEQ multiplex PCR, yet TCRdb's version contains in-frame clones alone and is incomplete. V, J and clone size are those of that table, while D and trimming were read from the DNA. The sample contains roughly 150,000 clones, more than 70% of which appear only once.

The V call is TRBV4-3, the J call TRBJ2-7; 8 bases align to TRBD1. Sequencing was carried out using PBMCs. The sequence was obtained from a male donor in good health and CMV-seronegative. CDR3 loop: CASSQDRDGGYEQYF. In DNA, the CDR3 is TGCGCCAGCAGCCAGGACAGGGACGGCGGCTACGAGCAGTACTTC.